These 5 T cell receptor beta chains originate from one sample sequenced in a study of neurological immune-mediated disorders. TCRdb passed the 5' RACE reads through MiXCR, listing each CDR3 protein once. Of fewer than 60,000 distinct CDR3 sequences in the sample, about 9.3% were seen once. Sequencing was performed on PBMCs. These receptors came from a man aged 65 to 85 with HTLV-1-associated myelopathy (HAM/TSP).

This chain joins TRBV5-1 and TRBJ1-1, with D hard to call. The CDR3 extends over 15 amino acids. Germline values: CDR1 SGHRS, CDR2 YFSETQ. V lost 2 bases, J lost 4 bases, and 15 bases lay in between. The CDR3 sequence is CASSLRSPSGTEAFF. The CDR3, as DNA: TGCGCCAGCAGCTTAAGATCGCCAAGTGGCACTGAAGCTTTCTTT.

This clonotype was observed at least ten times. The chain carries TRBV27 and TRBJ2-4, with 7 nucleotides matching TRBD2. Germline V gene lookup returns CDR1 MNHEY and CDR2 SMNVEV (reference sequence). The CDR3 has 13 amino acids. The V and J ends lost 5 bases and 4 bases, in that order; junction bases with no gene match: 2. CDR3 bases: TGTGCCAGCAGTGTCGGGGGGAAAAACATTCAGTACTTC. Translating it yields CASSVGGKNIQYF.

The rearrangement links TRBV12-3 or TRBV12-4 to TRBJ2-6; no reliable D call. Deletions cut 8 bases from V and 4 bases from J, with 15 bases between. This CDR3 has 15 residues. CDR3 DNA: TGTGCCAGCCTCATTCCCCAAGCGGGGGCCAACGTCCTGACTTTC. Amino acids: CASLIPQAGANVLTF.

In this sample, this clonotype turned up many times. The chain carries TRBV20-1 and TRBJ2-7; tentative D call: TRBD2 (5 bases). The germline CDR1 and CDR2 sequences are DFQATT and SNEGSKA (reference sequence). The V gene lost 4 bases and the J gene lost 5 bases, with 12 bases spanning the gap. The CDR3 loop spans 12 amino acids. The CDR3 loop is CSAIAGIDEQYF. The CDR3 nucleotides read TGCAGTGCTATCGCGGGCATCGACGAGCAGTACTTC.

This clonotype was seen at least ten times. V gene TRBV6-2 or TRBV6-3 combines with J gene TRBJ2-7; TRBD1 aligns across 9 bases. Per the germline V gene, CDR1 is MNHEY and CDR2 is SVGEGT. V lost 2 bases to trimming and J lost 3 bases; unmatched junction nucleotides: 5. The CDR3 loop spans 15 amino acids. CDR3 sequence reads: CASSYLGQGIYEQYF. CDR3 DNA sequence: TGTGCCAGCAGTTACCTGGGACAGGGAATCTACGAGCAGTACTTC.